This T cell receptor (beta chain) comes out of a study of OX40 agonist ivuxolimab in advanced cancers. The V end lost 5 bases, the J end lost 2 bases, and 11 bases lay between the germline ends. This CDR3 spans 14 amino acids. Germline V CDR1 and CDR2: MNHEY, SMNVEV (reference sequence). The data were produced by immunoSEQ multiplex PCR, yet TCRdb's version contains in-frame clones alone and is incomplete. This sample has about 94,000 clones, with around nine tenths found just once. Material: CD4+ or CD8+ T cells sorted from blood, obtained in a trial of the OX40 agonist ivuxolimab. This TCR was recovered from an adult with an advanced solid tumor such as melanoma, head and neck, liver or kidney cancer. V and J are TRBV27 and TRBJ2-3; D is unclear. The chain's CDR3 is CASSQLQATDTQYF. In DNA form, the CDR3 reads TGTGCCAGCAGTCAACTCCAGGCCACAGATACGCAGTATTTT.